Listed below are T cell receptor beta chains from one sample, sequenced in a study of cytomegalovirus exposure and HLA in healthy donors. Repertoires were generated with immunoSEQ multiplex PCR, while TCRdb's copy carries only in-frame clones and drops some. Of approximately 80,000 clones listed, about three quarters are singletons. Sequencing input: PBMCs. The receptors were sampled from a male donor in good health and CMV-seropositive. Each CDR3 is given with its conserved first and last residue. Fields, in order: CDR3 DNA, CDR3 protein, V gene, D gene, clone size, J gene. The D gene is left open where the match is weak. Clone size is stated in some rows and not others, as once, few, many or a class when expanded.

TGTGCCAGTAGTATAGGGACAAGTCAGCCCCAGCATTTT | CASSIGTSQPQHF | TRBV19 | - | - | TRBJ1-5
TGTGCCAGCAGCTTAGAAGGACTAAAGCAGTACTTC | CASSLEGLKQYF | TRBV13 | - | - | TRBJ2-7
TGCGCCAGCAGCTTGGCGTTAGGACAGGTTGATGGCTACACCTTC | CASSLALGQVDGYTF | TRBV5-1 | TRBD1 | few | TRBJ1-2
TGCGCCAGCAGCCACCCACAGGGGGTGAGCACAGATACGCAGTATTTT | CASSHPQGVSTDTQYF | TRBV4-1 | TRBD1 | once | TRBJ2-3
TGCGCCAGCAGTCAAGGCCGGGGGGGAACCTACGAGCAGTACTTC | CASSQGRGGTYEQYF | TRBV4-1 | TRBD2 | - | TRBJ2-7
TGTGCCATCAGTGCGGGGCCCCAGGGGAATGAGCAGTTCTTC | CAISAGPQGNEQFF | TRBV10-3 | - | - | TRBJ2-1
TGTGCCAGCTCACCAGCACAGGGTCTGGCTGGAAACACCATATATTTT | CASSPAQGLAGNTIYF | TRBV18 | - | - | TRBJ1-3
TGTGCCTGGAGACCTGCTAGCGGGGGTCGGGTGGGGGAGCTGTTTTTT | CAWRPASGGRVGELFF | TRBV30 | TRBD2 | few | TRBJ2-2
TGTGCCAGCAGCTTACAGGGGTCTGTCAAAAACATTCAGTACTTC | CASSLQGSVKNIQYF | TRBV5-5 | TRBD1 | - | TRBJ2-4
TGTGCCAGCAGTCTAGCGGGAGGACGGCAGACCCAGTACTTC | CASSLAGGRQTQYF | TRBV6-5 | TRBD2 | once | TRBJ2-5
TGCGCCAGCAGCTATTCGACAGGGAGGCGCGCTGAGACCCAGTACTTC | CASSYSTGRRAETQYF | TRBV5-1 | - | - | TRBJ2-5
TGTGCCAGCGTCTCAGGGGACTATGGCTACACCTTC | CASVSGDYGYTF | TRBV7-2 | - | - | TRBJ1-2
TGTGCCAGTAGCGTAAACGGGATGGATCAGCCCCAGCATTTT | CASSVNGMDQPQHF | TRBV19 | - | - | TRBJ1-5
TGTGACATAGGAGCGGGAGGGCAAGAGACCCAGTACTTC | CDIGAGGQETQYF | TRBV27 | TRBD2 | - | TRBJ2-5
TGCGCCAGCAGCCCGGGGACTAGCGGTCACACAGATACGCAGTATTTT | CASSPGTSGHTDTQYF | TRBV5-1 | TRBD2 | - | TRBJ2-3
TGTGCCAGCAGCGTAGGTGTTGGAAACCAGGGCGAAAAACTGTTTTTT | CASSVGVGNQGEKLFF | TRBV9 | - | once | TRBJ1-4
TGTGCCAGCAGGATTAGGACAGGCCATGGCTACACCTTC | CASRIRTGHGYTF | TRBV28 | TRBD1 | - | TRBJ1-2
TGTGCCAGCAGCCCTCTTCGGGATAATTACGAGCAGTACTTC | CASSPLRDNYEQYF | TRBV6-6 | - | - | TRBJ2-7
TGCGCCAGCAGCGCGGGACGTATGAGCACAGATACGCAGTATTTT | CASSAGRMSTDTQYF | TRBV5-1 | - | - | TRBJ2-3
TGTGCCAGCACCCTACCGGGGTTGAACACTGAAGCTTTCTTT | CASTLPGLNTEAFF | TRBV5-6 | - | - | TRBJ1-1
TGTGCCAGCAGTGAATGGGACAGGGGGCGGGAAGAGACCCAGTACTTC | CASSEWDRGREETQYF | TRBV6-1 | TRBD1 | few | TRBJ2-5
TGTGCCAGCAGCCCCCAGACAGGGCTCGGCGAGCAGTACTTC | CASSPQTGLGEQYF | TRBV11-1 | TRBD1 | - | TRBJ2-7
TGTGCCAGCAGTGTGGGACTCTGGACCTCCTACAATGAGCAGTTCTTC | CASSVGLWTSYNEQFF | TRBV2 | - | - | TRBJ2-1
TGTGCCAGCAGTAAATTAGCGGGAAAGCGAGAGACCCAGTACTTC | CASSKLAGKRETQYF | TRBV28 | TRBD2 | - | TRBJ2-5
TGTGCCATCAGTGAGTTGGAGGGGCCTCGAGACAATGAGCAGTTCTTC | CAISELEGPRDNEQFF | TRBV10-3 | - | - | TRBJ2-1
TGTGCCAGTAGGCCAGGGGGCGTATGGCCTACTGAAGCTTTCTTT | CASRPGGVWPTEAFF | TRBV19 | TRBD1 | - | TRBJ1-1
TGCGCCAGCAGATCTAAGGTGGGACAGTTGACTGTGAACACTGAAGCTTTCTTT | CASRSKVGQLTVNTEAFF | TRBV5-1 | TRBD1 | - | TRBJ1-1
TGTGCCAGCACCGCCCTAGCAGGAAGCTCCTACAATGAGCAGTTCTTC | CASTALAGSSYNEQFF | TRBV7-6 | - | - | TRBJ2-1
TGCGCCAGCAGCCCACTAGCGATGAGCTCCTACGAGCAGTACTTC | CASSPLAMSSYEQYF | TRBV5-1 | TRBD2 | - | TRBJ2-7
TGTGCCAGCAGCCGTAATATAGTGAGGCAGTTCTTC | CASSRNIVRQFF | TRBV14 | - | - | TRBJ2-1
TGTGCCAGCAGCCCGGGACAGGGGGCCTACGAGCAGTACTTC | CASSPGQGAYEQYF | TRBV9 | TRBD1 | - | TRBJ2-7
TGTGCCAGCAGCTTTTCACTATCTTCCTACAATGAGCAGTTCTTC | CASSFSLSSYNEQFF | TRBV7-4 | - | - | TRBJ2-1
TGTGCCAGCAGCCCCGGGACAGATGGCTACACCTTC | CASSPGTDGYTF | TRBV7-6 | TRBD1 | - | TRBJ1-2
TGTGCCAGCAGTAGGGGGGACAGGGGCTACGAGCAGTACTTC | CASSRGDRGYEQYF | TRBV6-5 | TRBD1 | - | TRBJ2-7
TGTGCCAGCAGCTCGAGTGCAGGGGACTCCTACGAGCAGTACTTC | CASSSSAGDSYEQYF | TRBV9 | - | - | TRBJ2-7
TGTGCCAGCAGTTACTCCGACAGGGTCACCGGGGAGCTGTTTTTT | CASSYSDRVTGELFF | TRBV6-6 | TRBD1 | - | TRBJ2-2
TGTGCCAGTAGTACCCTAACTAGCGGGAGGGGAGAGACCCAGTACTTC | CASSTLTSGRGETQYF | TRBV19 | TRBD2 | few | TRBJ2-5
TGTGCCAGCAGCTACGGGACAGGACGCTACGAGCAGTACTTC | CASSYGTGRYEQYF | TRBV5-5 | TRBD1 | - | TRBJ2-7
TGTGCCAGCAGTTACTCGCGGATCACTAACTATGGCTACACCTTC | CASSYSRITNYGYTF | TRBV6-5 | - | few | TRBJ1-2
TGTGCCAGCAGCCGACAGGGGATAATCTACAATGAGCAGTTCTTC | CASSRQGIIYNEQFF | TRBV7-2 | TRBD1 | - | TRBJ2-1